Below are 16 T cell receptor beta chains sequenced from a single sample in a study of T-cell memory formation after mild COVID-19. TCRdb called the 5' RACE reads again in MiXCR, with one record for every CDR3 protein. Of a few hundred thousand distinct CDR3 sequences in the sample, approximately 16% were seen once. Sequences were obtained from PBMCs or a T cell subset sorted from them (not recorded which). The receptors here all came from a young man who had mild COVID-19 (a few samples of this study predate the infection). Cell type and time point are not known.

CDR3 in amino acids: CASTLRAGAETDTQYF. DNA of the CDR3: TGTGCCAGCACCTTGAGAGCGGGGGCGGAGACAGATACGCAGTATTTT. The chain joins TRBV28 to TRBJ2-3; TRBD2 matches 8 bases. CDR3 length equals 16 residues. CDR1 is MDHEN, CDR2 SYDVKM, per germline. The J segment lost 3 bases and the V segment lost 7 bases, leaving 12 bases of the junction unmatched. Complete variable domain (other parts from reference TRBV28 and TRBJ2-3): DVKVTQSSRYLVKRTGEKVFLECVQDMDHENMFWYRQDPGLGLRLIYFSYDVKMKEKGDIPEGYSVSREKKERFSLILESASTNQTSMYLCASTLRAGAETDTQYFGPGTRLTVL.

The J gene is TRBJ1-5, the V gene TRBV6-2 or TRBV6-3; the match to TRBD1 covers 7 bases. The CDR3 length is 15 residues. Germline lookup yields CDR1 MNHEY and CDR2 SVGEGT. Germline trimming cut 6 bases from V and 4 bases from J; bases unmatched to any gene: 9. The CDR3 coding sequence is TGTGCCAGCAGGAGCCCGGGACAGCAGAATCAGCCCCAGCATTTT. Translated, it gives CASRSPGQQNQPQHF.

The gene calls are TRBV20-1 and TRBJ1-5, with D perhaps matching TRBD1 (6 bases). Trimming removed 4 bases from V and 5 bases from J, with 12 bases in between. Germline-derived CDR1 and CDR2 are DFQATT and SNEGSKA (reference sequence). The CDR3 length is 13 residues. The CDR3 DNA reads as TGCAGTGCTACTAAGGGGGAGTATCAGCCCCAGCATTTT. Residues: CSATKGEYQPQHF.

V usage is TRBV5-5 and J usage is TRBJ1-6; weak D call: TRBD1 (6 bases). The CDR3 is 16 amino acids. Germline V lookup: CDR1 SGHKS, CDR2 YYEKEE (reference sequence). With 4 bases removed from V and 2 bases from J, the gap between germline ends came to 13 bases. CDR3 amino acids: CASSLLGAAYNSPLHF. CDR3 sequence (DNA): TGTGCCAGCAGCCTGCTGGGGGCGGCCTATAATTCACCCCTCCACTTT.

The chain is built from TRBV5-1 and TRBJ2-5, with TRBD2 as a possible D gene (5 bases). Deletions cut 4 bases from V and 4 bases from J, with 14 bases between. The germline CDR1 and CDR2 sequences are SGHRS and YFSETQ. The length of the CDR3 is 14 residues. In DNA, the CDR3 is TGCGCCAGCAGCCCCCTTAGGGCGGGAGAGACCCAGTACTTC. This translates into CASSPLRAGETQYF.

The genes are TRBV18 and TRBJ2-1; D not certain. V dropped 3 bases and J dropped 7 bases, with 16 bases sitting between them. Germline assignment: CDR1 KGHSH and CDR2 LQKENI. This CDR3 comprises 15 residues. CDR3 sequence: CASSPVRVLRNEQFF. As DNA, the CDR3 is TGTGCCAGCTCACCTGTCCGGGTCCTACGTAATGAGCAGTTCTTC.

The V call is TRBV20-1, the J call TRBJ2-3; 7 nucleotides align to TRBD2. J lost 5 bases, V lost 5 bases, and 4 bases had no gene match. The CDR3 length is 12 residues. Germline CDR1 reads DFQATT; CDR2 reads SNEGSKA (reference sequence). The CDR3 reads CSAPPGGDTQYF. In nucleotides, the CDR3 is TGCAGTGCTCCCCCGGGGGGAGATACGCAGTATTTT.

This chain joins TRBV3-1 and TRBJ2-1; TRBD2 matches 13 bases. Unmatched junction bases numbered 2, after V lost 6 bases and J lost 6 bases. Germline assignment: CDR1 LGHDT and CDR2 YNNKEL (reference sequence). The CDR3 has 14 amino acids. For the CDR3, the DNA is TGTGCCAGCAGGACTAGCGGGGGGCCCAATGAGCAGTTCTTC. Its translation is CASRTSGGPNEQFF.

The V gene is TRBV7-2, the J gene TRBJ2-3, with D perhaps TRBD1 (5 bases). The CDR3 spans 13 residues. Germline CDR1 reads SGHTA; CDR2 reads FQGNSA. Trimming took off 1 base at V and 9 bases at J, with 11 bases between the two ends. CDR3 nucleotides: TGTGCCAGCAGCTTAGGTGGGGCCCTAACGCAGTATTTT. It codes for CASSLGGALTQYF.

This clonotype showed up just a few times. CDR3 amino acids: CASSTGWRGHTF. CDR3 nucleotides: TGTGCCAGCAGTACGGGATGGCGGGGTCACACCTTC. V usage is TRBV12-3 or TRBV12-4 and J usage is TRBJ1-2, with no clear D. V shed 5 bases and J shed 12 bases, with 16 bases lying between them. This CDR3 has 12 residues.

The CDR3 nucleotides read TGTGCCAGCAGTTACTCGAGCCGCGGGGAAGCTTTCTTT. Its translation is CASSYSSRGEAFF. This chain connects TRBV6-6 to TRBJ1-1; no firm D call. This CDR3 spans 13 amino acids. Trimming removed 0 bases from V and 8 bases from J, with 10 bases in between. Germline V lookup: CDR1 MNHNY, CDR2 SVGAGI (reference sequence).

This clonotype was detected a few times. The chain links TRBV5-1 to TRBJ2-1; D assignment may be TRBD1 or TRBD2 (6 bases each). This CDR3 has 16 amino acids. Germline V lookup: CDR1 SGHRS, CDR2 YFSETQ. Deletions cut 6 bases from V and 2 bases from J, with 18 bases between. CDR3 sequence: CASTPRGDGAYNEQFF. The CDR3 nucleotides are TGCGCCAGCACCCCTAGGGGGGACGGAGCCTACAATGAGCAGTTCTTC.

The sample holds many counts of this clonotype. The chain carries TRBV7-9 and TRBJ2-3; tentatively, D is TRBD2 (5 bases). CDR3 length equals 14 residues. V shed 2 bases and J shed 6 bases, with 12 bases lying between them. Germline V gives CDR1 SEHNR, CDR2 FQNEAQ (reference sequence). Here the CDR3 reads CASSLSGYKDTQYF. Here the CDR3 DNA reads TGTGCCAGCAGCTTATCGGGGTATAAGGATACGCAGTATTTT. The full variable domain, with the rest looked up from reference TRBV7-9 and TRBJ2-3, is DTGVSQNPRHKITKRGQNVTFRCDPISEHNRLYWYRQTLGQGPEFLTYFQNEAQLEKSRLLSDRFSAERPKGSFSTLEIQRTEQGDSAMYLCASSLSGYKDTQYFGPGTRLTVL.

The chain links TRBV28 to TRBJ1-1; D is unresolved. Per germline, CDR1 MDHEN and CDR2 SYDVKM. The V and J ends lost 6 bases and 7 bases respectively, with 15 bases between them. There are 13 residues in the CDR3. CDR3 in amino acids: CASRSDGGGEAFF. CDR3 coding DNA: TGTGCCAGCAGGAGCGACGGTGGCGGTGAAGCTTTCTTT.

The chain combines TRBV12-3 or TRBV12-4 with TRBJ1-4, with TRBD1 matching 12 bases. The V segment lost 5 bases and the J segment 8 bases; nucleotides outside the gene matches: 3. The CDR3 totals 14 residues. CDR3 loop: CASSRDRGREKLFF. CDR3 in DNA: TGTGCCAGCAGTCGGGACAGGGGGCGAGAAAAACTGTTTTTT.

The CDR3 DNA is TGTGCCAGCAGTCCGACCAGAGTAGCAGATACGCAGTATTTT. Its translation is CASSPTRVADTQYF. The chain joins TRBV2 to TRBJ2-3; D is unresolved. Germline V lookup: CDR1 SNHLY, CDR2 FYNNEI. With 5 bases removed from V and 4 bases from J, the gap between germline ends came to 13 bases. CDR3 length: 14 amino acids.